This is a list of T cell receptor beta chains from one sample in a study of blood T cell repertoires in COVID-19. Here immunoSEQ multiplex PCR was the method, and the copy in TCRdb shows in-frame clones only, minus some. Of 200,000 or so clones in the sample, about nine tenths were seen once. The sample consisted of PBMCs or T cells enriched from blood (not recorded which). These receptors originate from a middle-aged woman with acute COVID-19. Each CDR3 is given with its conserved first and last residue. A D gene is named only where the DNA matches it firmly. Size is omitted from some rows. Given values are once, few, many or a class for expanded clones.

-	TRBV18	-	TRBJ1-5	CASSPNNQGPPQHF	TGTGCCAGCTCACCAAACAATCAGGGTCCGCCCCAGCATTTT
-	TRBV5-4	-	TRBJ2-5	CASSKTGSGETQYF	TGTGCCAGCAGCAAAACAGGGAGTGGGGAGACCCAGTACTTC
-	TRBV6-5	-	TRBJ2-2	CASAWGPGPGELFF	TGTGCCAGCGCCTGGGGGCCAGGGCCCGGGGAGCTGTTTTTT
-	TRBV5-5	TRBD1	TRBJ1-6	CASSWSGQMYSPLHF	TGTGCCAGCAGCTGGTCGGGACAGATGTATTCACCCCTCCACTTT
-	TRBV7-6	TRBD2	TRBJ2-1	CASSLGTGGGEQFF	TGTGCCAGCAGCTTAGGGACTGGGGGGGGTGAGCAGTTCTTC
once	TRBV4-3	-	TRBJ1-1	CASSQGQNTEAFF	TGCGCCAGCAGCCAAGGACAGAACACTGAAGCTTTCTTT
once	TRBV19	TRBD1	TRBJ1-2	CASSLGTGGYGYTF	TGTGCCAGTAGTCTAGGGACAGGGGGCTACGGCTACACCTTC
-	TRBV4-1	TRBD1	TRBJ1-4	CASSQDWAGGPNEKLFF	TGCGCCAGCAGCCAAGATTGGGCAGGGGGCCCTAATGAAAAACTGTTTTTT
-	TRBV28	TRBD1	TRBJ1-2	CASSQTGNYGYTF	TGTGCCAGCAGCCAGACAGGGAACTATGGCTACACCTTC
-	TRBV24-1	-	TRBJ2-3	CATSDSSRGDTQYF	TGTGCCACCAGTGATTCCTCCCGAGGAGATACGCAGTATTTT
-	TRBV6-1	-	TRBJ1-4	CASSERPLAGVKLFF	TGTGCCAGCAGTGAAAGGCCCCTGGCCGGGGTAAAACTGTTTTTT
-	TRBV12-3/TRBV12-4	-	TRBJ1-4	CASSAGGKLFF	TGTGCCAGCAGCGCCGGAGGAAAACTGTTTTTT
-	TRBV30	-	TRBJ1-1	CAWSRGGVTEAFF	TGTGCCTGGAGTAGAGGGGGGGTCACTGAAGCTTTCTTT
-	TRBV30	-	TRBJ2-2	CAWSVVRAGELFF	TGTGCCTGGAGTGTTGTGCGGGCCGGGGAGCTGTTTTTT
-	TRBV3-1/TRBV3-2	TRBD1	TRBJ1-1	CASSLLGATGGSGPMNTEAFF	TGTGCCAGCAGCCTCCTTGGGGCGACAGGGGGCTCCGGTCCGATGAACACTGAAGCTTTCTTT
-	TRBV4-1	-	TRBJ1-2	CASSFRTWSEGYTF	TGCGCCAGCAGCTTCCGGACTTGGAGCGAGGGCTACACCTTC
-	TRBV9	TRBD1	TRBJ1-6	CASSVGTARGNSPLHF	TGTGCCAGCAGCGTTGGGACAGCAAGAGGGAATTCACCCCTCCACTTT
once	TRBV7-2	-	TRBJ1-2	CASSGRVNYGYTF	TGTGCCAGCAGCGGCAGGGTAAACTATGGCTACACCTTC
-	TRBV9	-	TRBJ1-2	CASSVGRDGYTF	TGTGCCAGCAGCGTAGGGAGGGATGGCTACACCTTC
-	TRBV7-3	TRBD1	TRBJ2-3	CASSETDRGGDTQYF	TGTGCCAGCAGCGAAACGGACAGGGGCGGGGATACGCAGTATTTT
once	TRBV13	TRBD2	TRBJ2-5	CASSLGTSGGQTQYF	TGTGCCAGCAGCTTAGGGACTAGCGGGGGGCAGACCCAGTACTTC
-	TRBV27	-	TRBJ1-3	CASSLLGASGNTIYF	TGTGCCAGCAGTTTATTGGGGGCTTCTGGAAACACCATATATTTT
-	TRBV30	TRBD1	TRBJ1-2	CAWSADRAYYGYTF	TGTGCCTGGAGTGCCGACAGGGCCTACTATGGCTACACCTTC
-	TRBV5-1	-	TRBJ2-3	CASSPRGRSDTQYF	TGCGCCAGCAGCCCGCGGGGCAGGTCAGATACGCAGTATTTT
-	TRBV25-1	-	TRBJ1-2	CASSEGWAGHDGYTF	TGTGCCAGCAGTGAAGGGTGGGCAGGACACGATGGCTACACCTTC
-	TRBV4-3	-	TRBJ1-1	CASSQDIGVNTEAFF	TGCGCCAGCAGCCAAGATATCGGAGTGAACACTGAAGCTTTCTTT
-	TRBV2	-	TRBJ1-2	CASRGVWGGGYGYTF	TGTGCCAGTAGGGGTGTTTGGGGCGGGGGCTATGGCTACACCTTC
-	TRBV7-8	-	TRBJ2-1	CASSLLRGGEQFF	TGTGCCAGCAGCCTTCTTAGAGGCGGTGAGCAGTTCTTC
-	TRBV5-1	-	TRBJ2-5	CASSFGETQYF	TGCGCCAGCAGCTTCGGGGAGACCCAGTACTTC
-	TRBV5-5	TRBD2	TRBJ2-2	CASSQRLAGSGELFF	TGTGCCAGCAGCCAAAGACTAGCGGGGTCCGGGGAGCTGTTTTTT
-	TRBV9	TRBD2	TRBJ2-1	CASSGTSGEFYNEQFF	TGTGCCAGCAGCGGGACTAGCGGGGAGTTTTACAATGAGCAGTTCTTC
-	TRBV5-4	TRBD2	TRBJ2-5	CASSLASGGTGTQYF	TGTGCCAGCAGCTTAGCTAGCGGGGGGACGGGGACCCAGTACTTC